This entry lists 12 T cell receptor beta chains sequenced from one sample in a study of blood T cell repertoires in COVID-19 (TCRdb year 2020). The library relied on the immunoSEQ multiplex PCR assay. TCRdb limited this immuneACCESS table to in-frame rearrangements with V and J called. A share of clones is missing; checked studies link under half to unresolved V genes, and the rest is unexplained. Across this sample there are some 70,000 clones, with 80% to 90% seen only once. Approximately 40% of the sample lies in the top ten. The sequenced sample consisted of peripheral blood. Source of these receptors: a woman aged 55-70 years with COVID-19, enrolled during active disease.

The gene calls are TRBV28 and TRBJ2-3; possible D gene TRBD2, 6 bases. Germline V gives CDR1 MDHEN, CDR2 SYDVKM. The V gene lost 6 bases and the J gene lost 2 bases, with 21 bases spanning the gap. CDR3 size: 17 residues. CDR3 amino acids: CASSSPLGSGYTDTQYF. In DNA form, the CDR3 reads TGTGCCAGCAGCTCCCCCCTGGGTAGCGGATACACAGATACGCAGTATTTT.

The chain couples TRBV19 to TRBJ1-2; D gene uncertain. Germline V gene sequence: CDR1 LNHDA, CDR2 SQIVND (reference sequence). The CDR3 spans 14 residues. V was trimmed by 3 bases and J by 7 bases, leaving 15 bases between them. The CDR3: CASSIDPRQGGYTF. The CDR3 DNA is TGTGCCAGTAGTATTGATCCCAGGCAAGGTGGCTACACCTTC. Complete variable domain (other parts from reference TRBV19 and TRBJ1-2): DGGITQSPKYLFRKEGQNVTLSCEQNLNHDAMYWYRQDPGQGLRLIYYSQIVNDFQKGDIAEGYSVSREKKESFPLTVTSAQKNPTAFYLCASSIDPRQGGYTFGSGTRLTVV.

The rearrangement joins TRBV5-6 to TRBJ1-6, with D possibly TRBD1 on 6 matching bases. The CDR3 covers 17 residues. Trimming removed 4 bases from V and 7 bases from J, with 21 bases in between. Germline V gene lookup returns CDR1 SGHDT and CDR2 YYEEEE. The CDR3 loop is CASSAGWVGGGNSPLHF. The CDR3 region has the DNA TGTGCCAGCAGCGCGGGCTGGGTTGGGGGCGGAAATTCACCCCTCCACTTT.

This clone occurred a few times. V is TRBV11-2 and J is TRBJ2-5; TRBD2 might be the D (6 bases). Per the germline V gene, CDR1 is SGHAT and CDR2 is FQNNGV. V was pared by 5 bases and J by 5 bases, with 18 bases between. The length of the CDR3 is 15 residues. The CDR3 loop is CASSVMDGGQETQYF. The CDR3 nucleotides are TGTGCCAGCAGCGTTATGGACGGAGGGCAGGAGACCCAGTACTTC.

The chain is built from TRBV5-1 and TRBJ2-5, with 12 bases that match TRBD2. J gave up 0 bases and V 4 bases, and 1 base lay outside the gene matches. CDR1 is SGHRS and CDR2 is YFSETQ in the germline V gene. CDR3 length equals 15 residues. CDR3 sequence: CASSRLAGDQETQYF. The CDR3 nucleotides read TGCGCCAGCAGCAGACTAGCGGGGGACCAAGAGACCCAGTACTTC.

The rearrangement uses TRBV9 and TRBJ2-3, with no clear D. Trimming pared 0 bases from V and 6 bases from J, leaving 11 bases between. The germline gives CDR1 SGDLS, CDR2 YYNGEE. The CDR3 spans 14 residues. The CDR3 loop is CASSVGVDGDTQYF. The CDR3 DNA reads TGTGCCAGCAGCGTAGGCGTTGACGGGGATACGCAGTATTTT. Drawing the rest from reference TRBV9 and TRBJ2-3, the complete variable domain is DSGVTQTPKHLITATGQRVTLRCSPRSGDLSVYWYQQSLDQGLQFLIQYYNGEERAKGNILERFSAQQFPDLHSELNLSSLELGDSALYFCASSVGVDGDTQYFGPGTRLTVL.

The rearrangement joins TRBV2 to TRBJ2-2; TRBD2 matches 8 bases. CDR3 length: 18 amino acids. After removal of 7 bases from V and 0 bases from J, the junction contained 13 bases not matched to a gene. Germline lookup yields CDR1 SNHLY and CDR2 FYNNEI. In DNA form, the CDR3 reads TGTGCCAGCACTCTTCGCAGCGGGGGATTCTCGAACACCGGGGAGCTGTTTTTT. Translation gives CASTLRSGGFSNTGELFF. Using reference TRBV2 and TRBJ2-2 for the parts outside the CDR3, the full variable domain is EPEVTQTPSHQVTQMGQEVILRCVPISNHLYFYWYRQILGQKVEFLVSFYNNEISEKSEIFDDQFSVERPDGSNFTLKIRSTKLEDSAMYFCASTLRSGGFSNTGELFFGEGSRLTVL.

This chain uses TRBV19 with TRBJ2-7; 11 bases align to TRBD2. CDR1 is LNHDA and CDR2 is SQIVND in the germline V gene (reference sequence). This CDR3 has 15 residues. Trimming at V came to 6 bases and at J to 6 bases, leaving 10 bases not matched to a gene. The CDR3 bases are TGTGCCAGTAGCCTGCTTAGCGGGGGGGCCCCCGAGCAGTACTTC. Its protein product is CASSLLSGGAPEQYF.

The rearrangement joins TRBV27 to TRBJ2-5; perhaps TRBD2 as D (6 bases). V lost 4 bases, J lost 1 base, and 13 bases lay in between. Germline CDR1 MNHEY, CDR2 SMNVEV (reference sequence). The CDR3 spans 15 residues. CDR3 region: CASSSFLGGQETQYF. DNA of the CDR3: TGTGCCAGCAGTTCCTTTTTGGGGGGCCAAGAGACCCAGTACTTC.

For the CDR3, the DNA is TGTGCCAGCAGCTCGGGACTAGCGGGGGGTGAGCAGTACTTC. This encodes CASSSGLAGGEQYF. J is TRBJ2-7 and V is TRBV7-2; 15 bases line up with TRBD2. J lost 7 bases, V lost 4 bases, and 2 bases had no gene match. The CDR3 loop spans 14 amino acids. CDR1 SGHTA and CDR2 FQGNSA come from the germline V gene.

This clone was recorded once. The V and J genes are TRBV10-3 and TRBJ1-1; 8 bases are a match to TRBD1. This CDR3 comprises 13 residues. V gave up 3 bases and J gave up 3 bases; unmatched junction bases: 0. Germline V gene sequence: CDR1 ENHRY, CDR2 SYGVKD. In DNA, the CDR3 is TGTGCCATCAGTGAACAGGGGGACACTGAAGCTTTCTTT. Its translation is CAISEQGDTEAFF.

This chain uses TRBV3-1 (or the pseudogene TRBV3-2) with TRBJ1-6; weak D call: TRBD1 (6 bases). Trimming removed 7 bases from V and 9 bases from J, with 13 bases in between. The CDR3 runs 13 residues. Germline V gives CDR1 LGHDT, CDR2 YNNKEL (reference sequence). CDR3 sequence: CASTRQDGSPLHF. CDR3 nucleotides: TGTGCCAGCACCCGACAGGACGGTTCACCCCTCCACTTT.